One and the same sample provided the 18 T cell receptor beta chains below, sequenced in a study of blood T cell repertoires in COVID-19. The table came from immunoSEQ multiplex PCR; TCRdb's copy has only in-frame clones and leaves some out. Among 130,000 to 150,000 clones, 80% were seen once, and the ten largest hold 3.5%. Sequenced: peripheral blood. These receptors were taken from a man aged 65-85 years who had recovered from COVID-19.

With regard to this clone: Other DNA sequences of this sample code for an identical CDR3. The chain uses TRBV10-3 and TRBJ2-1; D not certain. Trimming took off 2 bases at V and 0 bases at J, with 8 bases between the two ends. CDR3 size: 15 residues. The germline V gene encodes CDR1 ENHRY and CDR2 SYGVKD. Here the CDR3 DNA reads TGTGCCATCAGTGAGAGGCGGAGCTCCTACAATGAGCAGTTCTTC. As protein: CAISERRSSYNEQFF.

The rearrangement links TRBV30 to TRBJ2-5; 7 bases fit TRBD2. CDR1 is GTSNPN and CDR2 is SVGIG in the germline V gene (reference sequence). The CDR3 totals 13 residues. After removal of 6 bases from V and 1 base from J, the junction contained 5 bases not matched to a gene. Written as DNA, the CDR3 is TGTGCCTGCTCAAGGACTAGCCAAGAGACCCAGTACTTC. It yields the protein CACSRTSQETQYF.

This clone appeared a few times. The rearrangement joins TRBV7-8 to TRBJ1-2; D is uncertain. The CDR3 totals 13 residues. Germline loops: CDR1 SGHVS, CDR2 FQNEAQ. V was clipped by 2 bases and J by 0 bases, with 4 bases between them. The CDR3 spells CASSLLANYGYTF. The CDR3 DNA reads TGTGCCAGCAGCTTATTAGCTAACTATGGCTACACCTTC.

CDR3 sequence (DNA): TGTGCCATCAGTGATACCGGGACAGGGGGCTCTGGGGCCAACGTCCTGACTTTC. It encodes CAISDTGTGGSGANVLTF. The rearrangement uses TRBV10-3 and TRBJ2-6; 11 positions agree with TRBD1. The CDR3 runs to 18 residues. Germline lookup yields CDR1 ENHRY and CDR2 SYGVKD. The V and J ends lost 3 bases and 0 bases, in that order; junction bases with no gene match: 4.

This clone occurred a few times. This rearrangement joins TRBV18 to TRBJ2-3; 8 bases match TRBD1. The CDR3 has 14 residues. The germline gives CDR1 KGHSH, CDR2 LQKENI. The V and J ends lost 3 bases and 7 bases, in that order; junction bases with no gene match: 6. The CDR3 sequence is CASSPTGDGNTQYF. The CDR3 DNA sequence: TGTGCCAGCTCACCGACAGGGGATGGGAATACGCAGTATTTT.

V is TRBV4-3 and J is TRBJ2-3; 7 bases are a match to TRBD1. This CDR3 spans 16 amino acids. CDR1 and CDR2 (germline): LGHNA, YSLEER. V shed 4 bases, J shed 2 bases, and the junction held 9 bases outside the gene matches. CDR3 DNA sequence: TGCGCCAGCAGCCGCCTAACAGGGGTCCACACAGATACGCAGTATTTT. Protein product: CASSRLTGVHTDTQYF.

The chain has TRBV2 and TRBJ2-1; 8 nucleotides agree with TRBD2. The CDR3 runs 17 residues. CDR1 is SNHLY, CDR2 FYNNEI, per germline. V shed 6 bases, J shed 7 bases, and the junction held 17 bases outside the gene matches. CDR3 in amino acids: CASRTGLADITGNEQFF. CDR3 DNA sequence: TGTGCCAGCAGGACTGGACTAGCCGATATTACAGGTAATGAGCAGTTCTTC.

V and J are TRBV29-1 and TRBJ1-1; TRBD1 matches 10 bases. This CDR3 is built from 14 residues. The germline gives CDR1 SQVTM, CDR2 ANQGSEA. Trimming removed 6 bases from V and 5 bases from J; junction bases left unmatched: 9. CDR3 sequence reads: CSVIERTGGTEAFF. CDR3 nucleotide sequence: TGCAGCGTCATCGAGAGGACAGGGGGGACTGAAGCTTTCTTT.

Concerning this clone itself: The sample has other DNA sequences that encode this CDR3 too. V and J are TRBV20-1 and TRBJ2-1; no reliable D call. Germline values: CDR1 DFQATT, CDR2 SNEGSKA (reference sequence). With 6 bases removed from V and 6 bases from J, the gap between germline ends came to 6 bases. The CDR3 contains 10 residues. The CDR3, as DNA: TGCAGTGCCACCGGCAATGAGCAGTTCTTC. It encodes CSATGNEQFF.

The chain combines TRBV21-1 with TRBJ1-5. TRBV21-1 is a documented pseudogene. This CDR3 has 17 amino acids. CDR3 sequence: CASSKLEQPTRNQPQHF. CDR3 nucleotide sequence: TGTGCCAGCAGCAAATTGGAGCAGCCTACCCGAAATCAGCCCCAGCATTTT.

The rearrangement links TRBV29-1 to TRBJ2-5; 7 bases are shared with TRBD1. The germline V gene has CDR1 SQVTM and CDR2 ANQGSEA. CDR3 length equals 15 residues. V lost 2 bases and J lost 4; bases outside the gene matches: 10. CDR3: CSVETLIQGIETQYF. The CDR3 coding sequence is TGCAGCGTTGAAACTCTGATACAGGGGATAGAGACCCAGTACTTC.

There are many counts of this clone. The V and J genes are TRBV6-5 and TRBJ1-2; possible D gene TRBD1, 6 bases. Germline V CDR1 and CDR2: MNHEY, SVGAGI. This CDR3 is 12 amino acids long. The V and J ends lost 5 bases and 6 bases respectively, with 10 bases between them. Here the CDR3 reads CASSQQGNGYTF. The CDR3 DNA sequence: TGTGCCAGCAGTCAACAGGGTAATGGCTACACCTTC.

This chain uses TRBV21-1 with TRBJ1-1; the D call of TRBD1 is as the table states it, not checked on the DNA. TRBV21-1 is a pseudogene. The CDR3 totals 15 residues. The DNA for the CDR3 is TGTGCCAGCAGCAATACCGGGACAGGGGACCATGAAGCTTTCTTT. Protein: CASSNTGTGDHEAFF.

The chain is built from TRBV30 and TRBJ2-1, with 13 bases identical to TRBD2. With V trimmed by 0 bases and J by 10 bases, 9 bases remained unmatched. The CDR3 is 16 amino acids. In germline, CDR1 is GTSNPN, CDR2 SVGIG (reference sequence). This CDR3 reads CAWSVGTGLAGMEQFF. The CDR3 DNA is TGTGCCTGGAGTGTAGGAACGGGACTAGCGGGAATGGAGCAGTTCTTC.

The chain links TRBV15 to TRBJ2-3, with TRBD2 identical over 9 bases. Germline CDR1 LNHNV, CDR2 YYDKDF (reference sequence). The CDR3 spans 20 residues. After removal of 6 bases from V and 3 bases from J, the junction contained 22 bases not matched to a gene. CDR3 sequence: CATSTGLRQALAGSTDTQYF. In nucleotides, the CDR3 is TGTGCCACCAGTACCGGACTAAGACAGGCTCTAGCGGGGTCAACAGATACGCAGTATTTT. Supplemented by reference TRBV15 and TRBJ2-3, the full variable domain reads DAMVIQNPRYQVTQFGKPVTLSCSQTLNHNVMYWYQQKSSQAPKLLFHYYDKDFNNEADTPDNFQSRRPNTSFCFLDIRSPGLGDTAMYLCATSTGLRQALAGSTDTQYFGPGTRLTVL.

This chain joins TRBV5-1 and TRBJ2-3; D perhaps matches TRBD1 (5 bases). The V gene lost 0 bases and the J gene lost 2 bases, with 7 bases spanning the gap. This CDR3 has 14 amino acids. CDR1 and CDR2 (germline): SGHRS, YFSETQ. The CDR3 is CASSLGQITDTQYF. The CDR3 DNA is TGCGCCAGCAGCTTGGGACAGATCACAGATACGCAGTATTTT.

This clone was found a few times. The V gene is TRBV7-9, the J gene TRBJ2-1, with 11 bases lining up with TRBD2. The junction had 3 bases not matched to a gene; V was cut back by 5 bases and J by 6 bases. The CDR3 is made up of 14 amino acids. Germline loops: CDR1 SEHNR, CDR2 FQNEAQ (reference sequence). CDR3 sequence reads: CASSLTSGGNEQFF. The CDR3 DNA sequence: TGTGCCAGCAGCCTAACTAGCGGGGGCAATGAGCAGTTCTTC.

This clone was seen more than once but under ten times. This rearrangement joins TRBV7-9 to TRBJ2-2; D may be TRBD2 (5 bases). Trimming pared 6 bases from V and 1 base from J, leaving 12 bases between. The CDR3 length is 15 residues. Germline V CDR1 and CDR2: SEHNR, FQNEAQ (reference sequence). CDR3 sequence reads: CASRKTIRNTGELFF. The CDR3 DNA reads as TGTGCCAGCAGAAAGACTATCCGGAACACCGGGGAGCTGTTTTTT. Full variable domain (rest looked up from reference TRBV7-9 and TRBJ2-2): DTGVSQNPRHKITKRGQNVTFRCDPISEHNRLYWYRQTLGQGPEFLTYFQNEAQLEKSRLLSDRFSAERPKGSFSTLEIQRTEQGDSAMYLCASRKTIRNTGELFFGEGSRLTVL.